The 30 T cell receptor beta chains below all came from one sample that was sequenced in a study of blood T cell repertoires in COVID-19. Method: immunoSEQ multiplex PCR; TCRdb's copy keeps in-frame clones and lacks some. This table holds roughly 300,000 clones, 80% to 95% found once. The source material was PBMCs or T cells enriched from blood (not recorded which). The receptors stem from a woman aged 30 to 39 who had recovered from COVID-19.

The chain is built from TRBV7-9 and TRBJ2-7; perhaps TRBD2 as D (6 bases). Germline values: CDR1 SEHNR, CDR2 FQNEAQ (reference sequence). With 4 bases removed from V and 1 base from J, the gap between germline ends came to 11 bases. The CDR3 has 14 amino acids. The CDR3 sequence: CASSSPTRSYEQYF. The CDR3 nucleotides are TGTGCCAGCAGCTCACCGACTAGATCCTACGAGCAGTACTTC.

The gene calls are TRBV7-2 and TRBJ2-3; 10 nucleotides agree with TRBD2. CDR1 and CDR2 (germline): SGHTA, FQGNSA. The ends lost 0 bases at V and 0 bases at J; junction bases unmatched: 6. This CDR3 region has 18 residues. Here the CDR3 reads CASSLAAGGPGSTDTQYF. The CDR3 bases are TGTGCCAGCAGCTTAGCAGCGGGAGGGCCGGGGAGCACAGATACGCAGTATTTT. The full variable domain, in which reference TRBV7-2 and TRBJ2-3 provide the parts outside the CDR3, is GAGVSQSPSNKVTEKGKDVELRCDPISGHTALYWYRQSLGQGLEFLIYFQGNSAPDKSGLPSDRFSAERTGGSVSTLTIQRTQQEDSAVYLCASSLAAGGPGSTDTQYFGPGTRLTVL.

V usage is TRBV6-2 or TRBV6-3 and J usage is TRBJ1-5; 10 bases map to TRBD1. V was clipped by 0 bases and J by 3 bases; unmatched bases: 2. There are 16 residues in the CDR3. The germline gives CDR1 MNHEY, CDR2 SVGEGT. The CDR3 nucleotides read TGTGCCAGCAGTTACTCCGGGACAGGGGCCAATCAGCCCCAGCATTTT. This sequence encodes CASSYSGTGANQPQHF.

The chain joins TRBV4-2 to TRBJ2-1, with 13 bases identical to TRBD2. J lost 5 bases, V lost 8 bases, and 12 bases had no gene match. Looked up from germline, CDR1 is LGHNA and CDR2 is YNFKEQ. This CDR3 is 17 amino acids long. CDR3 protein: CASLTELGTSGNNEQFF. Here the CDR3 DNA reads TGTGCCAGCTTAACGGAACTTGGGACTAGCGGGAACAATGAGCAGTTCTTC.

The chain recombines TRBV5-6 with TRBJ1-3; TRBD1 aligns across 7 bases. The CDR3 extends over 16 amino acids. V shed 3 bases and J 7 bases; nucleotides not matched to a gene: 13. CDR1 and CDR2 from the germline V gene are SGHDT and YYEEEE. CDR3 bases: TGTGCCAGCAGCTCGCCCCCGGGACAGCTTGGGAACACCATATATTTT. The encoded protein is CASSSPPGQLGNTIYF.

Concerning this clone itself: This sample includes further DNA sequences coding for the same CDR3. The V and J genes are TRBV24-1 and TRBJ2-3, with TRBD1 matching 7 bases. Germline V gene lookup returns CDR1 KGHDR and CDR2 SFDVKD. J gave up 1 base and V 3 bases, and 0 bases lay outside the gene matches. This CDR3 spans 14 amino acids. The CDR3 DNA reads TGTGCCACCAGTGATACAGGGGGCACAGATACGCAGTATTTT. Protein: CATSDTGGTDTQYF.

CDR3 protein: CASSKQVGTEAFF. CDR3 nucleotide sequence: TGTGCCAGTAGTAAACAGGTTGGCACTGAAGCTTTCTTT. The chain joins TRBV19 to TRBJ1-1, with a possible D match to TRBD1 (5 bases). The CDR3 is 13 residues long. Trimming removed 4 bases from V and 4 bases from J, with 10 bases in between. Germline assignment: CDR1 LNHDA and CDR2 SQIVND (reference sequence).

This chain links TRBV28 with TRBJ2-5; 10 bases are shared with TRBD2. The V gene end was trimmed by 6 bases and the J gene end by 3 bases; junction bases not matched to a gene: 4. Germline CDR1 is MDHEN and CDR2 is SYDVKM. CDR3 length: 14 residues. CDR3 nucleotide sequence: TGTGCCAGCAGGAGACTAGCGGGTGAAGAGACCCAGTACTTC. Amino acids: CASRRLAGEETQYF.

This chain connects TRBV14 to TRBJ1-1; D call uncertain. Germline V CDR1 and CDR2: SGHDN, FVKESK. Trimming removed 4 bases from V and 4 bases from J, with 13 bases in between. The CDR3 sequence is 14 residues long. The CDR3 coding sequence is TGTGCCAGCAGCCCGCCGAGGGTGGGCACTGAAGCTTTCTTT. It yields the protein CASSPPRVGTEAFF.

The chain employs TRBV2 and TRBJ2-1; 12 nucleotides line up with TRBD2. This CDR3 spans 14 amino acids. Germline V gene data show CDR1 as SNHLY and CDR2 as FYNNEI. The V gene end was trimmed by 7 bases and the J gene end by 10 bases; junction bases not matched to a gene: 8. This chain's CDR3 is CASKRLAGDGEQFF. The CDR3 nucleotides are TGTGCCAGCAAGAGACTAGCGGGAGATGGCGAGCAGTTCTTC.

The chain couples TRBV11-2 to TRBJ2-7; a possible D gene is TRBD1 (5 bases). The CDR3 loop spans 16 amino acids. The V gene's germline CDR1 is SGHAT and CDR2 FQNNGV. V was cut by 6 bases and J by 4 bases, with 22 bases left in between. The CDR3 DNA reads TGTGCCAGCAGTCCCCCCCAGGGTCCCACCCAATACGAGCAGTACTTC. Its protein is CASSPPQGPTQYEQYF.

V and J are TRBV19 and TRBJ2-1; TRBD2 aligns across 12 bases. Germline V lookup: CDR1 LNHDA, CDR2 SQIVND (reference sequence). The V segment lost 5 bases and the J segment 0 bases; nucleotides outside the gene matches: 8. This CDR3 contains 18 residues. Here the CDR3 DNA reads TGTGCCAGTAGTTTGTGGCTAGCGGGAGGGAGCTCCTACAATGAGCAGTTCTTC. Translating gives CASSLWLAGGSSYNEQFF.

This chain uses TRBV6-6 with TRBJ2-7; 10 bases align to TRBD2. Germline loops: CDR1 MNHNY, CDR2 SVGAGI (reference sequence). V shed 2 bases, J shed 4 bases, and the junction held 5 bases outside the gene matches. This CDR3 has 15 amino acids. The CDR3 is CASSYPGLAKYEQYF. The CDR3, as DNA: TGTGCCAGCAGTTACCCGGGACTAGCGAAGTACGAGCAGTACTTC.

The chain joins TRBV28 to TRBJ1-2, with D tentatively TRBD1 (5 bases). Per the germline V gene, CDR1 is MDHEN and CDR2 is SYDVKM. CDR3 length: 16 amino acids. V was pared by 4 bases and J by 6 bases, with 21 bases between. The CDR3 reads CASSSYSGLTLDGYTF. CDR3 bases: TGTGCCAGCAGTTCCTACTCAGGGTTAACTCTTGATGGCTACACCTTC.

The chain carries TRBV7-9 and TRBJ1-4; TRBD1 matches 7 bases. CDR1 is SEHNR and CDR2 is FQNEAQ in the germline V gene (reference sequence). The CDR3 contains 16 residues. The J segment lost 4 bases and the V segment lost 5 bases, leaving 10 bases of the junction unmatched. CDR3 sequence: CASSRRPGQINEKLFF. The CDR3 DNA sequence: TGTGCCAGCAGCCGCCGACCGGGACAGATTAATGAAAAACTGTTTTTT.

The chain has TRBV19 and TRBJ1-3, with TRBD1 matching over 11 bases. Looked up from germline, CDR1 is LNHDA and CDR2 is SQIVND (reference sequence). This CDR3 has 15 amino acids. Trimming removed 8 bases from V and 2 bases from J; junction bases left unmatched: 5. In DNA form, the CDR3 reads TGTGCCAGTCGGACAGGGGGCATCGCTGGAAACACCATATATTTT. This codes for CASRTGGIAGNTIYF.

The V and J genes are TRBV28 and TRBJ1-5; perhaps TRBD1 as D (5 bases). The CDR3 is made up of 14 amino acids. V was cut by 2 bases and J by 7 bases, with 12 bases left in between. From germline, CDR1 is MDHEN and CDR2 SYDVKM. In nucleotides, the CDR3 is TGTGCCAGCAGTTTAAATGGGGCTAGGCAGCCCCAGCATTTT. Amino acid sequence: CASSLNGARQPQHF.

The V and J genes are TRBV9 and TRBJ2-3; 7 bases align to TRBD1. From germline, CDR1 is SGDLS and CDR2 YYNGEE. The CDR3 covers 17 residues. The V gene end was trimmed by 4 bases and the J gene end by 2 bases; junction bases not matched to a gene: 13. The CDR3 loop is CASSMGQSHPNTDTQYF. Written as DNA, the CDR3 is TGTGCCAGCAGCATGGGACAGTCCCACCCAAACACAGATACGCAGTATTTT.

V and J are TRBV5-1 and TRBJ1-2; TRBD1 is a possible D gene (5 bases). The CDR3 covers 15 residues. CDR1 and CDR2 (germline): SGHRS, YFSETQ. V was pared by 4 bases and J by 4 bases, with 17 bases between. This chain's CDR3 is CASSPEALRVYGYTF. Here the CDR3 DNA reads TGCGCCAGCAGCCCGGAAGCCCTCAGGGTCTATGGCTACACCTTC.

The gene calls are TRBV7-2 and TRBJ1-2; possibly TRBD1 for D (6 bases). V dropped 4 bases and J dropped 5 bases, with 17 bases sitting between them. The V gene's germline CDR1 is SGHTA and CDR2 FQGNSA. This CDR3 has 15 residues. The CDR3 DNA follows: TGTGCCAGCAGCTCGCCCTCAGGGGAAAGGTATGGCTACACCTTC. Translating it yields CASSSPSGERYGYTF.

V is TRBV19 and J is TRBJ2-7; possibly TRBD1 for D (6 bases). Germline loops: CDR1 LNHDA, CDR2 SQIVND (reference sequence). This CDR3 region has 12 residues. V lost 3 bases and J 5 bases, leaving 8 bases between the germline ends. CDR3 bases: TGTGCCAGTAGTATCCAGGGGCACGAGCAGTACTTC. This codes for CASSIQGHEQYF. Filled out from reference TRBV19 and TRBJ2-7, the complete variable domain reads DGGITQSPKYLFRKEGQNVTLSCEQNLNHDAMYWYRQDPGQGLRLIYYSQIVNDFQKGDIAEGYSVSREKKESFPLTVTSAQKNPTAFYLCASSIQGHEQYFGPGTRLTVT.

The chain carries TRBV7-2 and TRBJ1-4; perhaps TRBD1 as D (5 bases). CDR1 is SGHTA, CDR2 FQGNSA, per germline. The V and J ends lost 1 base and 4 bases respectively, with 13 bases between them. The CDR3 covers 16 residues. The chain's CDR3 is CASSLVGSQGNEKLFF. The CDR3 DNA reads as TGTGCCAGCAGCTTAGTAGGTAGTCAGGGTAATGAAAAACTGTTTTTT.

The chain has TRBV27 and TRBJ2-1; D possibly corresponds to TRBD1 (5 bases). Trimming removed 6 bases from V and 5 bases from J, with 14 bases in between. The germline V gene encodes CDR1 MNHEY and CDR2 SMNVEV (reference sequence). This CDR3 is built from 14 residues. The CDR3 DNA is TGTGCCAGCAGGAATAACCCAGGGCACAATGAGCAGTTCTTC. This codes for CASRNNPGHNEQFF.

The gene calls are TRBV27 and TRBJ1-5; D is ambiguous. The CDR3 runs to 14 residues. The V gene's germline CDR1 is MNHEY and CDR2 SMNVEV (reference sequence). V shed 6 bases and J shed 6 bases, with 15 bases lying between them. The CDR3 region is CASSRQAPSQPQHF. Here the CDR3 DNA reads TGTGCCAGCAGCCGCCAGGCCCCTTCTCAGCCCCAGCATTTT.

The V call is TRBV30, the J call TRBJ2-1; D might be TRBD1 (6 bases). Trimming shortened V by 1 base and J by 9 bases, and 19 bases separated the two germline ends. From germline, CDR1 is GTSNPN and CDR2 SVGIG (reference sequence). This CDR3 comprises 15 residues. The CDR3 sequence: CAWSALQGASVEQFF. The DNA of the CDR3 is TGTGCCTGGAGTGCCTTACAGGGAGCTTCGGTTGAGCAGTTCTTC.

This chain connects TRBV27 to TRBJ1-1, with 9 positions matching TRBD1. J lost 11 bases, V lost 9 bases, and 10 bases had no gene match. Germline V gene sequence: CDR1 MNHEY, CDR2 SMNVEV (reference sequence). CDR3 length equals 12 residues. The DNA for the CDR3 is TGTGCCAGTTGGGACAGGGTCTTTAGGGCTTTCTTT. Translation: CASWDRVFRAFF.

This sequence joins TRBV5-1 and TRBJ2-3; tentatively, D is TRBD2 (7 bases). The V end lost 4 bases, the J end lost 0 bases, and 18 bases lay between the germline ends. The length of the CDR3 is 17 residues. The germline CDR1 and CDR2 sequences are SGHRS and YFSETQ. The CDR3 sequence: CASSQGGVAVSTDTQYF. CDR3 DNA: TGCGCCAGCAGCCAAGGGGGGGTAGCGGTAAGCACAGATACGCAGTATTTT.

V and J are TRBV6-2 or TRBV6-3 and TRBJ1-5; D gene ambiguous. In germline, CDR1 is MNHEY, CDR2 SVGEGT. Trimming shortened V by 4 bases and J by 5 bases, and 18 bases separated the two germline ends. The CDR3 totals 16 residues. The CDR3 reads CASSSPSLQDYQPQHF. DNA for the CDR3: TGTGCCAGCAGTTCGCCGTCGCTCCAGGATTATCAGCCCCAGCATTTT.

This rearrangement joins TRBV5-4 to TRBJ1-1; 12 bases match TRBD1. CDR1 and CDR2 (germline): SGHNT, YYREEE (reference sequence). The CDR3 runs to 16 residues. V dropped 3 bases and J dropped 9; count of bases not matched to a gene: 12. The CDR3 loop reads CASSSVPGQGAGQAFF. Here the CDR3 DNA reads TGTGCCAGCAGCTCCGTTCCGGGACAGGGGGCAGGTCAAGCTTTCTTT.

For the CDR3, the DNA is TGTGCCAGCAGTTCCCTCAATCAGCCCCAGCATTTT. This translates into CASSSLNQPQHF. The V and J genes are TRBV28 and TRBJ1-5; D not certain. Between the trimmed V and J ends, which lost 4 bases and 3 bases, there was a span of 4 bases. The CDR3 sequence is 12 residues long. Germline loops: CDR1 MDHEN, CDR2 SYDVKM.